The 22 T cell receptor beta chains below all came from one sample that was sequenced in a study of T cells in Graves' hyperthyroidism and ophthalmopathy. The investigators amplified TCR beta CDR3 regions from RNA transcripts. The TCR CDR3 first-round RT-PCR relied on the HTBI primer set. Using its own MiXCR run on the multiplex PCR reads, TCRdb lists one record per CDR3 protein. The repertoire holds a few hundred thousand distinct CDR3 sequences, with around 15% as singletons. The sequenced material came from blood. The receptors derive from a woman in her sixties or seventies with Graves' ophthalmopathy.

This clonotype was detected many times. The rearrangement uses TRBV24-1 and TRBJ2-6, with 10 positions matching TRBD2. Germline-derived CDR1 and CDR2 are KGHDR and SFDVKD. The ends lost 9 bases at V and 3 bases at J; junction bases unmatched: 7. The CDR3 covers 16 residues. The CDR3 reads CATGPSGRSGANVLTF. Written as DNA, the CDR3 is TGTGCCACCGGCCCTAGCGGGAGAAGTGGGGCCAACGTCCTGACTTTC.

The table lists this clonotype with many counts. The chain recombines TRBV27 with TRBJ1-1; D unclear. Germline assignment: CDR1 MNHEY and CDR2 SMNVEV (reference sequence). Trimming removed 2 bases from V and 1 base from J, with 8 bases in between. The CDR3 is 14 residues long. The CDR3 DNA sequence: TGTGCCAGCAGTTTAAGTTGGGGGAACACTGAAGCTTTCTTT. Translation gives CASSLSWGNTEAFF.

This clonotype turned up a few times. The chain combines TRBV5-4 with TRBJ2-6; D gene unclear. Germline V gene sequence: CDR1 SGHNT, CDR2 YYREEE (reference sequence). The CDR3 is made up of 16 amino acids. V was pared by 2 bases and J by 2 bases, with 11 bases between. The DNA for the CDR3 is TGTGCCAGCAGCTTCCTAAGATCTACTGGGGCCAACGTCCTGACTTTC. Its protein is CASSFLRSTGANVLTF.

The gene calls are TRBV6-1 and TRBJ2-5, with D hard to call. CDR3 length: 11 amino acids. Germline values: CDR1 MNHNS, CDR2 SASEGT. V lost 6 bases, J lost 5 bases, and 7 bases lay in between. The DNA for the CDR3 is TGTGCCAGCAGCAAAACGGAGACCCAGTACTTC. It specifies CASSKTETQYF.

A remark on this clonotype: One end of the junction varies from germline; a read error may be responsible. The chain links TRBV5-1 to TRBJ1-4, with D perhaps TRBD1 (5 bases). The CDR3 runs to 14 residues. CDR1 is SGHRS, CDR2 YFSETQ, per germline. The CDR3: CASSWGGGDEKLFF. CDR3 in DNA: TGTGCCAGCAGCTGGGGGGGAGGAGATGAAAAACTGTTTTTT.

At least ten counts were recorded for this clonotype. The V gene is TRBV28, the J gene TRBJ2-5; 9 nucleotides align to TRBD2. The ends lost 8 bases at V and 2 bases at J; junction bases unmatched: 3. CDR3 length: 13 residues. Germline V gene lookup returns CDR1 MDHEN and CDR2 SYDVKM. The CDR3 region is CASGTSLQETQYF. The CDR3 DNA is TGTGCCAGCGGGACTAGCCTACAAGAGACCCAGTACTTC.

This clonotype was seen ten or more times. The gene calls are TRBV7-2 and TRBJ2-7; TRBD1 aligns across 12 bases. V shed 5 bases, J shed 7 bases, and the junction held 6 bases outside the gene matches. Germline CDR1 and CDR2: SGHTA and FQGNSA. The CDR3 has 14 residues. The CDR3 DNA reads TGTGCCAGCAGCGGGGGACAGGGGGCGAGAGAGCAGTACTTC. This codes for CASSGGQGAREQYF.

The CDR3, as DNA: TGTGCCAGCAGCAAAGCCCCAACGGGGGACTCCTACGAGCAGTACTTC. It codes for CASSKAPTGDSYEQYF. This rearrangement joins TRBV11-2 to TRBJ2-7; TRBD2 might be the D (6 bases). CDR3 length: 16 residues. V was cut by 5 bases and J by 0 bases, with 17 bases left in between. Germline V gene data show CDR1 as SGHAT and CDR2 as FQNNGV.

This clonotype was counted ten times or more. This sequence joins TRBV7-9 and TRBJ2-7; 7 bases agree with TRBD1. Trimming at V came to 5 bases and at J to 2 bases, leaving 9 bases not matched to a gene. Germline V gene lookup returns CDR1 SEHNR and CDR2 FQNEAQ (reference sequence). This CDR3 is built from 15 residues. This CDR3 is CASSPRDSYTYEQYF. CDR3 nucleotides: TGTGCCAGCAGCCCCCGGGACAGCTATACCTACGAGCAGTACTTC.

This clonotype has ten or more counts. This rearrangement joins TRBV7-9 to TRBJ2-7, with TRBD2 matching 7 bases. The V segment lost 3 bases and the J segment 5 bases; nucleotides outside the gene matches: 13. Germline V gene data show CDR1 as SEHNR and CDR2 as FQNEAQ (reference sequence). CDR3 length: 16 amino acids. The CDR3 DNA is TGTGCCAGCAGCTTCGGGCGGCTCCGCCGGGGGGACGAGCAGTACTTC. It translates to CASSFGRLRRGDEQYF.

This clonotype has at least ten counts. This chain links TRBV18 with TRBJ2-3, with TRBD2 identical over 13 bases. The CDR3 has 16 residues. CDR1 and CDR2 (germline): KGHSH, LQKENI. V lost 4 bases, J lost 4 bases, and 5 bases stayed unmatched. The CDR3 is CASSRRTSGGPDTQYF. For the CDR3, the DNA is TGTGCCAGCTCACGGAGGACTAGCGGGGGCCCAGATACGCAGTATTTT.

In this sample, this clonotype turned up a few times. The CDR3 DNA reads as TGTGCCAGTAGTATAGGACTGACCACTGAAGCTTTCTTT. It encodes CASSIGLTTEAFF. The chain combines TRBV19 with TRBJ1-1; D is unclear. Trimming stripped 1 base from V and 4 bases from J, with 7 bases between. CDR3 length: 13 residues. CDR1 LNHDA and CDR2 SQIVND come from the germline V gene (reference sequence).

The rearrangement joins TRBV6-2 or TRBV6-3 to TRBJ2-3; D is unresolved. This CDR3 spans 12 amino acids. Germline loops: CDR1 MNHEY, CDR2 SVGEGT. V was pared by 5 bases and J by 7 bases, with 10 bases between. The CDR3 sequence is CASSPGPNTQYF. In nucleotides, the CDR3 is TGTGCCAGCAGTCCAGGCCCAAATACGCAGTATTTT.

This clonotype was observed at least ten times. V gene TRBV20-1 combines with J gene TRBJ1-1, with a weak D call TRBD1 (5 bases). Per the germline V gene, CDR1 is DFQATT and CDR2 is SNEGSKA (reference sequence). The CDR3 has 14 residues. The V end lost 7 bases, the J end lost 2 bases, and 17 bases lay between the germline ends. CDR3 residues: CSVATRTLNTEAFF. CDR3 nucleotide sequence: TGCAGTGTTGCAACACGGACACTAAACACTGAAGCTTTCTTT.

This clonotype was recorded many times. This rearrangement joins TRBV7-2 to TRBJ2-5, with D perhaps matching TRBD1 or TRBD2 (5 bases each). Germline CDR1 is SGHTA and CDR2 is FQGNSA. The CDR3 covers 15 residues. V gave up 7 bases and J gave up 2 bases, with 17 bases separating them. The CDR3 bases are TGTGCCAGCAAACCCGGGGCACCCCCGCAAGAGACCCAGTACTTC. The encoded protein is CASKPGAPPQETQYF.

The genes are TRBV2 and TRBJ1-2; 11 bases map to TRBD1. The CDR3 contains 13 residues. After removal of 6 bases from V and 7 bases from J, the junction contained 4 bases not matched to a gene. Germline CDR1 reads SNHLY; CDR2 reads FYNNEI. The CDR3 region is CASRGGTGGGYTF. The CDR3 DNA reads TGTGCCAGCAGGGGGGGGACAGGGGGTGGCTACACCTTC.

There are many counts of this clonotype. The CDR3 loop reads CSALESNTGELFF. The CDR3, as DNA: TGCAGTGCTTTGGAGTCGAACACCGGGGAGCTGTTTTTT. V usage is TRBV20-1 and J usage is TRBJ2-2; D gene uncertain. V lost 5 bases and J lost 0, with 7 bases in between. The CDR3 has 13 amino acids. Germline-derived CDR1 and CDR2 are DFQATT and SNEGSKA (reference sequence).

The chain carries TRBV9 and TRBJ2-1; TRBD2 matches at 13 bases. Per the germline V gene, CDR1 is SGDLS and CDR2 is YYNGEE. CDR3 length: 16 amino acids. Losses at the gene ends were 0 bases for V and 7 bases for J; bases not matched to a gene: 4. CDR3 loop: CASSVVGLAGMNEQFF. The CDR3 DNA reads as TGTGCCAGCAGCGTAGTGGGACTAGCGGGGATGAATGAGCAGTTCTTC.

This clonotype was observed many times. The chain couples TRBV6-2 or TRBV6-3 to TRBJ2-7; tentatively, D is TRBD1 (6 bases). Looked up from germline, CDR1 is MNHEY and CDR2 is SVGEGT. Trimming cost V 8 bases and J 0 bases, with 20 bases left between them. This CDR3 comprises 16 residues. CDR3 DNA: TGTGCCAGCGGGACGAACCAGGGGCATCTCTCCTACGAGCAGTACTTC. Its protein product is CASGTNQGHLSYEQYF.

This chain links TRBV7-3 with TRBJ2-3, with 10 bases lining up with TRBD2. The V gene's germline CDR1 is SGHTA and CDR2 FQGTGA. CDR3 length equals 15 residues. After removal of 5 bases from V and 2 bases from J, the junction contained 4 bases not matched to a gene. For the CDR3, the DNA is TGTGCCAGCAGCCGTGGACTAGCGGACACAGATACGCAGTATTTT. Amino acids: CASSRGLADTDTQYF.

Only a few counts were recorded for this clonotype. This chain links TRBV19 with TRBJ1-1, with TRBD1 matching 7 bases. The CDR3 extends over 13 amino acids. Germline values: CDR1 LNHDA, CDR2 SQIVND (reference sequence). V was clipped by 8 bases and J by 0 bases; unmatched bases: 3. In DNA form, the CDR3 reads TGTGCCAGTCAGACAGGGTTGAACACTGAAGCTTTCTTT. Protein sequence: CASQTGLNTEAFF.

The chain is built from TRBV20-1 and TRBJ2-1, with D possibly being TRBD2 (5 bases). V was cut by 3 bases and J by 0 bases, with 12 bases left in between. The CDR3 is 15 amino acids. Germline CDR1 DFQATT, CDR2 SNEGSKA (reference sequence). The CDR3 reads CSARDSGFSYNEQFF. The CDR3 nucleotides are TGCAGTGCTAGGGACTCTGGCTTCTCCTACAATGAGCAGTTCTTC.